These 30 T cell receptor beta chains were sequenced from one sample in a study of blood T cell repertoires in COVID-19. Profiled with immunoSEQ multiplex PCR; TCRdb holds only in-frame clones, not every one. In the table there are about 200,000 clones, roughly 85% of which are singletons. The sequenced sample was peripheral blood. Receptors originate from a woman older than 75 with acute or convalescent COVID-19.

This chain connects TRBV7-9 to TRBJ1-6; 10 nucleotides match TRBD1. CDR1 and CDR2 (germline): SEHNR, FQNEAQ (reference sequence). V gave up 5 bases and J gave up 9 bases; unmatched junction bases: 7. CDR3 length equals 15 residues. CDR3 region: CASSPRGQGFSPLHF. In DNA form, the CDR3 reads TGTGCCAGCAGCCCCCGGGGACAGGGGTTTTCACCCCTCCACTTT.

This sequence joins TRBV5-4 and TRBJ1-3; D remains unclear. The V gene lost 2 bases and the J gene lost 8 bases, with 11 bases spanning the gap. The CDR3 extends over 13 amino acids. Germline V CDR1 and CDR2: SGHNT, YYREEE (reference sequence). The CDR3 DNA is TGTGCCAGCAGCTTCCCGACTGCCGACACCATATATTTT. Its translation is CASSFPTADTIYF.

V gene TRBV10-3 combines with J gene TRBJ1-5; D is ambiguous. In germline, CDR1 is ENHRY, CDR2 SYGVKD. V was shortened by 10 bases and J by 5 bases, with 12 bases between the two germline ends. The CDR3 totals 12 residues. CDR3 region: CATGRTDQPQHF. CDR3 coding DNA: TGTGCCACCGGGAGGACGGATCAGCCCCAGCATTTT.

The rearrangement uses TRBV2 and TRBJ2-5; the match to TRBD2 covers 13 bases. The CDR3 consists of 16 residues. V dropped 7 bases and J dropped 5; count of bases not matched to a gene: 10. Per germline, CDR1 SNHLY and CDR2 FYNNEI. DNA of the CDR3: TGTGCCAGCAATCTCGAACTAGCGGGAGGGGGGGAGACCCAGTACTTC. It is translated as CASNLELAGGGETQYF.

The rearrangement links TRBV28 to TRBJ2-7, with D tentatively TRBD2 (6 bases). CDR3 length: 12 amino acids. Trimming left V 10 bases short and J 2 bases short, with 12 bases between. Germline values: CDR1 MDHEN, CDR2 SYDVKM. The CDR3 nucleotides read TGTGCCACCTTGGGGGGTACCTACGAGCAGTACTTC. It yields the protein CATLGGTYEQYF.

This chain uses TRBV2 with TRBJ1-1; D is uncertain. Trimming took off 7 bases at V and 3 bases at J, with 15 bases between the two ends. Looked up from germline, CDR1 is SNHLY and CDR2 is FYNNEI. The CDR3 loop spans 14 amino acids. CDR3 in DNA: TGTGCCAGCACTAAGTTCCGGGGTGACACTGAAGCTTTCTTT. Amino acids: CASTKFRGDTEAFF. The full variable domain, with the rest looked up from reference TRBV2 and TRBJ1-1, is EPEVTQTPSHQVTQMGQEVILRCVPISNHLYFYWYRQILGQKVEFLVSFYNNEISEKSEIFDDQFSVERPDGSNFTLKIRSTKLEDSAMYFCASTKFRGDTEAFFGQGTRLTVV.

V usage is TRBV4-2 and J usage is TRBJ1-3; perhaps TRBD1 as D (6 bases). The V gene lost 1 base and the J gene lost 1 base, with 14 bases spanning the gap. This CDR3 contains 17 residues. The germline CDR1 and CDR2 sequences are LGHNA and YNFKEQ. CDR3 loop: CASSQGIRGTSGNTIYF. CDR3 sequence (DNA): TGTGCCAGCAGCCAAGGAATCAGGGGAACATCTGGAAACACCATATATTTT.

This clone has just a few counts. J is TRBJ1-2 and V is TRBV30; D might be TRBD1 (6 bases). Germline CDR1 and CDR2: GTSNPN and SVGIG (reference sequence). The CDR3 contains 13 residues. The V end lost 3 bases, the J end lost 5 bases, and 13 bases lay between the germline ends. The CDR3 protein is CAWSQKGGYGYTF. The CDR3 nucleotides read TGTGCCTGGAGCCAGAAGGGGGGGTATGGCTACACCTTC.

V gene TRBV24-1 combines with J gene TRBJ2-1, with TRBD2 as a possible D gene (5 bases). The CDR3 totals 16 residues. The ends were cut back, 3 bases at V and 1 base at J, with 12 bases in the middle. Germline values: CDR1 KGHDR, CDR2 SFDVKD. The CDR3 reads CATSDHSGGSYNEQFF. The CDR3 DNA reads TGTGCCACCAGTGATCACAGCGGAGGATCCTACAATGAGCAGTTCTTC.

The V and J genes are TRBV2 and TRBJ2-7, with D perhaps matching TRBD1 (6 bases). V lost 2 bases, J lost 6 bases, and 14 bases lay in between. The CDR3 length is 14 residues. Germline-derived CDR1 and CDR2 are SNHLY and FYNNEI. The CDR3 bases are TGTGCCAGCAGTGAACAAGGGGGTGTTGGCGAGCAGTACTTC. Translation gives CASSEQGGVGEQYF.

The rearrangement joins TRBV19 to TRBJ1-2; D is unclear. Germline CDR1 LNHDA, CDR2 SQIVND (reference sequence). This CDR3 is 12 amino acids long. V lost 7 bases to trimming and J lost 1 base, with 7 bases between them. In nucleotides, the CDR3 is TGTGCCAGTAATGTTCTTAACTATGGCTACACCTTC. It is translated as CASNVLNYGYTF.

The DNA for the CDR3 is TGTGCCAGCAGCCATTATCAGAACAATGAGCAGTTCTTC. Its translation: CASSHYQNNEQFF. The chain carries TRBV3-1 (or the pseudogene TRBV3-2) and TRBJ2-1; no definite D call. CDR3 length: 13 amino acids. V was shortened by 3 bases and J by 5 bases, with 8 bases between the two germline ends. CDR1 and CDR2 (germline): LGHDT, YNNKEL (reference sequence).

The V and J genes are TRBV5-1 and TRBJ2-4, with 7 bases lining up with TRBD2. CDR1 SGHRS and CDR2 YFSETQ come from the germline V gene. The CDR3 spans 16 residues. Trimming at V came to 2 bases and at J to 5 bases, leaving 10 bases not matched to a gene. CDR3: CASSLISAGDQNIQYF. The CDR3 DNA is TGCGCCAGCAGCTTAATATCGGCGGGGGACCAAAACATTCAGTACTTC.

The CDR3 DNA reads TGTGCCAGCAGCCCCCGACAGGGGCCGCACTCTGAAGCTTTCTTT. Translated, it gives CASSPRQGPHSEAFF. V gene TRBV6-4 combines with J gene TRBJ1-1; 8 bases map to TRBD1. Germline loops: CDR1 MRHNA, CDR2 SNTAGT. There are 15 residues in the CDR3. V trimming: 6 bases; J trimming: 6 bases; junction bases outside the gene matches: 12.

The chain links TRBV19 to TRBJ2-2; 8 bases agree with TRBD1. Germline CDR1 reads LNHDA; CDR2 reads SQIVND (reference sequence). The length of the CDR3 is 17 residues. The junction had 13 bases not matched to a gene; V was cut back by 4 bases and J by 6 bases. CDR3 residues: CASSTGTGPSLAGELFF. DNA of the CDR3: TGTGCCAGTAGTACCGGGACAGGCCCCTCGTTGGCCGGGGAGCTGTTTTTT.

V and J are TRBV7-8 and TRBJ2-1, with 9 positions matching TRBD2. Germline CDR1 and CDR2: SGHVS and FQNEAQ. The junction had 13 bases not matched to a gene; V was cut back by 5 bases and J by 8 bases. The CDR3 sequence is 16 residues long. CDR3 residues: CASSPLPGTSPDEQFF. The DNA for the CDR3 is TGTGCCAGCAGCCCCCTACCCGGGACTAGCCCCGATGAGCAGTTCTTC.

The V call is TRBV11-2, the J call TRBJ2-7; tentative D call: TRBD2 (6 bases). V was pared by 3 bases and J by 5 bases, with 14 bases between. CDR3 length: 14 amino acids. Per germline, CDR1 SGHAT and CDR2 FQNNGV. DNA of the CDR3: TGTGCCAGCAGCTTGGGTCTAGCGAATCACGAGCAGTACTTC. Protein product: CASSLGLANHEQYF.

The chain joins TRBV30 to TRBJ1-1; maybe TRBD1 (5 bases). V shed 4 bases and J shed 5 bases, with 20 bases lying between them. The CDR3 extends over 15 amino acids. Germline V gene sequence: CDR1 GTSNPN, CDR2 SVGIG (reference sequence). CDR3 sequence: CAWTYDPQGRTEAFF. CDR3 sequence (DNA): TGTGCCTGGACCTATGACCCCCAGGGTAGGACTGAAGCTTTCTTT. Looking up the rest from reference TRBV30 and TRBJ1-1 gives the full variable domain: SQTIHQWPATLVQPVGSPLSLECTVEGTSNPNLYWYRQAAGRGLQLLFYSVGIGQISSEVPQNLSASRPQDRQFILSSKKLLLSDSGFYLCAWTYDPQGRTEAFFGQGTRLTVV.

The rearrangement links TRBV7-3 to TRBJ2-5; D is uncertain. With 3 bases removed from V and 5 bases from J, the gap between germline ends came to 4 bases. The CDR3 runs to 11 residues. Germline loops: CDR1 SGHTA, CDR2 FQGTGA. Here the CDR3 reads CASSFGETQYF. The CDR3 DNA reads as TGTGCCAGCAGCTTCGGGGAGACCCAGTACTTC.

The J gene is TRBJ1-4, the V gene TRBV28; TRBD1 might be the D (6 bases). In germline, CDR1 is MDHEN, CDR2 SYDVKM. Trimming took 5 bases from V and 12 from J, leaving 10 bases between them. CDR3 size: 11 residues. As DNA, the CDR3 is TGTGCCAGCAGTCTGAAGGGGGAACTGTTTTTT. Translating gives CASSLKGELFF.

The chain is built from TRBV10-3 and TRBJ2-1; a weak D match, TRBD2 (5 bases). The germline CDR1 and CDR2 sequences are ENHRY and SYGVKD. This CDR3 comprises 14 residues. V lost 1 base, J lost 5 bases, and 9 bases lay in between. The CDR3 region is CAISEFKTNNEQFF. The DNA for the CDR3 is TGTGCCATCAGTGAGTTTAAGACTAACAATGAGCAGTTCTTC.

A few counts support this clone. This chain joins TRBV6-5 and TRBJ1-1; D perhaps matches TRBD1 (6 bases). From germline, CDR1 is MNHEY and CDR2 SVGAGI. Between the trimmed V and J ends, which lost 5 bases and 5 bases, there was a span of 15 bases. This CDR3 has 14 residues. Written as DNA, the CDR3 is TGTGCCAGCAGTAGTAAGGGGGGGGCGACTGAAGCTTTCTTT. It codes for CASSSKGGATEAFF.

V and J are TRBV6-6 and TRBJ1-2, with a tentative D call TRBD1 (6 bases). V lost 5 bases to trimming and J lost 8 bases, with 21 bases between them. The germline V gene encodes CDR1 MNHNY and CDR2 SVGAGI (reference sequence). The CDR3 has 15 residues. The CDR3 DNA reads TGTGCCAGCAGTAACCATATGGGGGCGCCTGAAGGCTACACCTTC. This sequence encodes CASSNHMGAPEGYTF.

This clone occurred once. The rearrangement links TRBV3-1 (or the pseudogene TRBV3-2) to TRBJ1-2, with a possible D match to TRBD1 (5 bases). CDR3 size: 13 residues. Germline V gene sequence: CDR1 LGHDT, CDR2 YNNKEL (reference sequence). The ends were cut back, 2 bases at V and 6 bases at J, with 10 bases in the middle. The DNA for the CDR3 is TGTGCCAGCAGCCAATTAGCGGGGGATGGCTACACCTTC. Residues: CASSQLAGDGYTF.

The sample holds one count of this clone. The rearrangement uses TRBV18 and TRBJ1-5; the D is unclear. Deletions cut 3 bases from V and 3 bases from J, with 9 bases between. The CDR3 is 14 residues long. Germline assignment: CDR1 KGHSH and CDR2 LQKENI. CDR3 in amino acids: CASSPASHNQPQHF. CDR3 in DNA: TGTGCCAGCTCACCTGCCAGTCACAATCAGCCCCAGCATTTT.

The rearrangement links TRBV5-1 to TRBJ2-2; no clear D gene. The V and J ends lost 1 base and 2 bases respectively, with 9 bases between them. This CDR3 is 15 amino acids long. CDR1 and CDR2 (germline): SGHRS, YFSETQ. CDR3 nucleotides: TGCGCCAGCAGCTTGCTCAACAGTAACACCGGGGAGCTGTTTTTT. Amino acids: CASSLLNSNTGELFF.

The V gene is TRBV6-5, the J gene TRBJ1-2; perhaps TRBD1 as D (6 bases). The V end was cut by 7 bases, the J end by 7 bases, with 19 bases between. The CDR3 is 14 residues long. Germline CDR1 and CDR2: MNHEY and SVGAGI. CDR3 in amino acids: CASILWGGHGGYTF. CDR3 nucleotides: TGTGCCAGCATCCTATGGGGGGGGCACGGTGGCTACACCTTC.

The CDR3 loop reads CASSLQGGSGTGELFF. DNA of the CDR3: TGCGCCAGCAGCCTACAGGGGGGCTCGGGGACCGGGGAGCTGTTTTTT. The chain carries TRBV5-1 and TRBJ2-2, with 8 bases that match TRBD1. Germline CDR1 SGHRS, CDR2 YFSETQ. CDR3 size: 16 residues. The J segment lost 5 bases and the V segment lost 4 bases, leaving 10 bases of the junction unmatched.

The J gene is TRBJ1-5, the V gene TRBV6-6; D not resolved. Germline CDR1 is MNHNY and CDR2 is SVGAGI (reference sequence). V was trimmed by 8 bases and J by 5 bases, leaving 13 bases between them. This CDR3 contains 13 residues. As DNA, the CDR3 is TGTGCCAGCTACCCCTATCCCTATCAGCCCCAGCATTTT. Translated: CASYPYPYQPQHF.

This chain links TRBV5-1 with TRBJ1-1, with D perhaps TRBD1 (6 bases). V was pared by 5 bases and J by 4 bases, with 12 bases between. Germline CDR1 is SGHRS and CDR2 is YFSETQ. This CDR3 region has 13 residues. CDR3 region: CASSLQGTTEAFF. The CDR3 DNA reads as TGCGCCAGCAGTCTTCAGGGGACCACTGAAGCTTTCTTT.